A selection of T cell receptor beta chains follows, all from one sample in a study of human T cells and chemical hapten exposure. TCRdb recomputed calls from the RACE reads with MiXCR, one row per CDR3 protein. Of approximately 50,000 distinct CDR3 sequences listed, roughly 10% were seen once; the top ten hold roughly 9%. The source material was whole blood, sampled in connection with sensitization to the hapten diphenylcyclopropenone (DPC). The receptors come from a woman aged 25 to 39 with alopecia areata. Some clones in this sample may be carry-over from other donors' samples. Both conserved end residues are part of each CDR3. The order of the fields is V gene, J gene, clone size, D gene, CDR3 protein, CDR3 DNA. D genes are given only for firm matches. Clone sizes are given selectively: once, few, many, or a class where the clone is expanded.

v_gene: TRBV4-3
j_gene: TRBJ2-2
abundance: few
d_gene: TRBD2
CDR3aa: CASSQDRGLANTGELFF
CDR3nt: TGCGCCAGCAGCCAAGATCGGGGACTAGCGAACACCGGGGAGCTGTTTTTT

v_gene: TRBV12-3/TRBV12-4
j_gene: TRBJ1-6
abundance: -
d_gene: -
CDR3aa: CASSLGGRSPLHF
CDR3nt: TGTGCCAGCAGTCTGGGAGGGAGGTCACCCCTCCACTTT

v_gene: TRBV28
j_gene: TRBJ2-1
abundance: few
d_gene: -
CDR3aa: CASTLLPASSYNEQFF
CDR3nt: TGTGCCAGCACCCTTTTACCGGCTAGCTCCTACAATGAGCAGTTCTTC

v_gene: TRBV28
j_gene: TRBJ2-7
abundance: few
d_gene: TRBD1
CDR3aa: CASRPPGRGLYEQYF
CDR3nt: TGTGCCAGCAGGCCTCCTGGCAGGGGGCTGTACGAGCAGTACTTC

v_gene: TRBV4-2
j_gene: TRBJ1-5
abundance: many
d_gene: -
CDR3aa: CASSQDASQPQHF
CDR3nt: TGTGCCAGCAGCCAAGATGCAAGCCAGCCCCAGCATTTT

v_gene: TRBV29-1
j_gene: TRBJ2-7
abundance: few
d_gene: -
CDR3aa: CSVRGTLTYEQYF
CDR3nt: TGCAGCGTCCGAGGGACACTAACCTACGAGCAGTACTTC

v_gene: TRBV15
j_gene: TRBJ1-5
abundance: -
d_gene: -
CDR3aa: CATSRDRGLSNQPQHF
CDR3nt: TGTGCCACCAGCAGAGATCGAGGGTTGAGCAATCAGCCCCAGCATTTT

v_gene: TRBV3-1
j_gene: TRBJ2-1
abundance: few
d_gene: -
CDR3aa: CASSRYPEQFF
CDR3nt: TGTGCCAGCAGCCGCTACCCTGAGCAGTTCTTC

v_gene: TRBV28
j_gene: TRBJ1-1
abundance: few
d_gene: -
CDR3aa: CASRPMRIRTYKLNTEAFF
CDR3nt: TGTGCCAGCCGCCCCATGAGAATCAGGACTTACAAATTGAACACTGAAGCTTTCTTT

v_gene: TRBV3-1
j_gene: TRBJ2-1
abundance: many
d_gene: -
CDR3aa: CASSQGWDPLYNEQFF
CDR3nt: TGTGCCAGCAGCCAAGGTTGGGACCCACTCTACAATGAGCAGTTCTTC

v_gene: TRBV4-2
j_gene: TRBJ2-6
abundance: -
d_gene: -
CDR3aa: CASSPLGEANVLTF
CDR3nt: TGTGCCAGCAGCCCCCTTGGTGAGGCCAACGTCCTGACTTTC

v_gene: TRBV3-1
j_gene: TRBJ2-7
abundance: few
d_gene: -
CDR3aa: CASSQVAGQFYEQYF
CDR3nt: TGTGCCAGCAGCCAAGTTGCGGGACAGTTCTACGAGCAGTACTTC

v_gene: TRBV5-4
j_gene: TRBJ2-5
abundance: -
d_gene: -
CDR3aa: CASSSRDQETQYF
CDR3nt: TGTGCCAGCAGCTCCCGTGATCAAGAGACCCAGTACTTC

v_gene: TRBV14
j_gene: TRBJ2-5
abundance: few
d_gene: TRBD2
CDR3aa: CASSYGLVETQYF
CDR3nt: TGTGCCAGCAGCTACGGACTAGTAGAGACCCAGTACTTC

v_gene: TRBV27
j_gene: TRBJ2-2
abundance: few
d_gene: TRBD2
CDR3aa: CASSLGLAGDTGELFF
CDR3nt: TGTGCCAGCAGTTTAGGACTAGCGGGGGACACCGGGGAGCTGTTTTTT

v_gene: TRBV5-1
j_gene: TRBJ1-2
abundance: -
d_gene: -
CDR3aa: CASSLVRGSEGYTF
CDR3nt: TGCGCCAGCAGCTTGGTACGGGGGTCGGAAGGCTACACCTTC

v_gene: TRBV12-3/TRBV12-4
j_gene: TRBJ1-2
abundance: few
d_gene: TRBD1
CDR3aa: CASSLAEGGGYTF
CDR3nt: TGTGCCAGCAGTTTAGCGGAAGGGGGCGGCTACACCTTC

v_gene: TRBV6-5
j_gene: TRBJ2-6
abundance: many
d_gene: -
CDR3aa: CASSYRGSGANVLTF
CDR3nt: TGTGCCAGCAGTTACAGGGGGTCTGGGGCCAACGTCCTGACTTTC

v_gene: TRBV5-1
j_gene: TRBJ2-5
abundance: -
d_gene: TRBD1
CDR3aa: CASSLGTAQETQYF
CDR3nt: TGCGCCAGCAGCCTAGGGACAGCTCAAGAGACCCAGTACTTC

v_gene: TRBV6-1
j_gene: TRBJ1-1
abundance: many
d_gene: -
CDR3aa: CASRSLGDGGTEAFF
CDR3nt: TGTGCCAGCAGATCCTTGGGGGACGGAGGCACTGAAGCTTTCTTT

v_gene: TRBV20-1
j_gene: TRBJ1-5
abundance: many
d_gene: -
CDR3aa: CSVIQGFRGYSNQPQHF
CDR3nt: TGCAGTGTAATACAGGGCTTTAGGGGCTATAGCAATCAGCCCCAGCATTTT

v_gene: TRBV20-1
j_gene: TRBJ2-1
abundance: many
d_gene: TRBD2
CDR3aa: CSADDSGGSYNEQFF
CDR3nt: TGCAGTGCTGATGATAGCGGGGGGTCCTACAATGAGCAGTTCTTC

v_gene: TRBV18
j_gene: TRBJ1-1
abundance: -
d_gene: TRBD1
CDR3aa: CASSPQGQGNTEAFF
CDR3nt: TGTGCCAGCTCACCACAAGGACAGGGGAACACTGAAGCTTTCTTT

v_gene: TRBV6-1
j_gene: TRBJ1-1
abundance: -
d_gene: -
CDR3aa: CASSEGITGINTEAFF
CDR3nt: TGTGCCAGCAGTGAAGGGATAACAGGGATCAACACTGAAGCTTTCTTT

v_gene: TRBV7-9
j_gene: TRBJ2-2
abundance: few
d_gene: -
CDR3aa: CASTPLSPYTGELFF
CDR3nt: TGTGCCAGCACCCCGTTGTCACCGTACACCGGGGAGCTGTTTTTT

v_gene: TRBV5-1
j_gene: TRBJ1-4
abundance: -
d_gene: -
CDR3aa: CASSWGRHNEKLFF
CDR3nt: TGCGCCAGCAGCTGGGGACGGCATAATGAAAAACTGTTTTTT

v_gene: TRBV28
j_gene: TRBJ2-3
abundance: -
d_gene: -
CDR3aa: CASSFAGPLTDTQYF
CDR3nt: TGTGCCAGCAGTTTTGCAGGGCCCCTCACAGATACGCAGTATTTT

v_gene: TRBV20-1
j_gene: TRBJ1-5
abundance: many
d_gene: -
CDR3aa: CSAGDRNQPQHF
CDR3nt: TGCAGTGCCGGGGATCGCAATCAGCCCCAGCATTTT

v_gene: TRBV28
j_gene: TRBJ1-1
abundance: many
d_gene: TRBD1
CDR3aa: CASSPGGWGQGVTEAFF
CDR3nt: TGTGCCAGCAGCCCGGGGGGATGGGGACAGGGTGTAACTGAAGCTTTCTTT

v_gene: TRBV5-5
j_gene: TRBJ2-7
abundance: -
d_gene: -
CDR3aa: CASSAEPRGPYEQYF
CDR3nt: TGTGCCAGCAGCGCCGAACCGCGGGGCCCCTACGAGCAGTACTTC

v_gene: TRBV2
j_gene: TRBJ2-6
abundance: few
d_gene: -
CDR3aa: CASSERQVLPNVLTF
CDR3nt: TGTGCCAGCAGTGAAAGGCAGGTCTTGCCCAACGTCCTGACTTTC

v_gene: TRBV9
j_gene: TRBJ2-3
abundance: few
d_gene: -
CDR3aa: CASSPLADTQYF
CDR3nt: TGTGCCAGCAGCCCTCTTGCAGATACGCAGTATTTT

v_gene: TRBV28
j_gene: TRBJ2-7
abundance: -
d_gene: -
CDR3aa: CASSAVAGARYEQYF
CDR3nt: TGTGCCAGCAGTGCAGTGGCGGGGGCACGCTACGAGCAGTACTTC

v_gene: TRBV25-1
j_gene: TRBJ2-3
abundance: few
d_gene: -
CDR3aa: CASSPRGAGRGGGTDTQYF
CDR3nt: TGTGCCAGCAGCCCCAGGGGGGCAGGGAGAGGGGGTGGCACAGATACGCAGTATTTT

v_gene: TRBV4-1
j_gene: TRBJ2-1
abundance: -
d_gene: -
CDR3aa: CASSPGRRGYNEQFF
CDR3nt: TGCGCCAGCAGCCCAGGGCGCCGGGGATACAATGAGCAGTTCTTC

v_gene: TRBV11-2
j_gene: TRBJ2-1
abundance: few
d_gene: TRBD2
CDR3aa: CASSSHSGGAYNEQFF
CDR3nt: TGTGCCAGCAGCTCCCACAGCGGGGGAGCTTACAATGAGCAGTTCTTC

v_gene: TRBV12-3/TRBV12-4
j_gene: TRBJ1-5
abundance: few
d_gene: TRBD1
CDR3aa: CASSLLRGQSQPQHF
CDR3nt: TGTGCCAGCAGTTTACTCAGGGGGCAAAGTCAGCCCCAGCATTTT

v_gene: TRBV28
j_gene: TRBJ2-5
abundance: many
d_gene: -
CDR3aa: CASSLGGLKPKTQYF
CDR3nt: TGTGCCAGCAGTTTGGGGGGGCTAAAGCCAAAGACCCAGTACTTC

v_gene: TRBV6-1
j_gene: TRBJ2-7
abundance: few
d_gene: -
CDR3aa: CASSGNRDVSEQYF
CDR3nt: TGTGCCAGCAGTGGGAACAGGGACGTCTCCGAGCAGTACTTC

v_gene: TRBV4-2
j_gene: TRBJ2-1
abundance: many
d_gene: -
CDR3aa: CASSRTGYNEQFF
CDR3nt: TGTGCCAGCAGCCGCACAGGCTACAATGAGCAGTTCTTC

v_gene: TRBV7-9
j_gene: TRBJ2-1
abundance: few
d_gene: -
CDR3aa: CASSSWGARNEQFF
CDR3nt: TGTGCCAGCAGCTCGTGGGGGGCGCGAAATGAGCAGTTCTTC

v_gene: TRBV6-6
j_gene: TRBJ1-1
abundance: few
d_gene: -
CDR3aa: CASSPAGTGVTEAFF
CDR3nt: TGTGCCAGCAGTCCCGCAGGGACGGGCGTGACTGAAGCTTTCTTT

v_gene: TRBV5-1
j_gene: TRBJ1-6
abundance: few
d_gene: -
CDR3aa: CASSLEGSPLHF
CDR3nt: TGCGCCAGCAGCTTGGAAGGTTCACCCCTCCACTTT

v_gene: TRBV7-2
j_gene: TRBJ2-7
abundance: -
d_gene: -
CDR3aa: CASSLLTDAHEQYF
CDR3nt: TGTGCCAGCAGCTTATTAACAGATGCCCACGAGCAGTACTTC

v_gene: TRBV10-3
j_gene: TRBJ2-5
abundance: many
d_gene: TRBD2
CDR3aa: CAISAGFSGGDKETQYF
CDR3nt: TGTGCCATCAGTGCGGGATTTAGCGGGGGGGACAAAGAGACCCAGTACTTC

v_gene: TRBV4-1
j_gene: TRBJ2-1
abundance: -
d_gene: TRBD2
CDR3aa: CASSQGWRGGAWNEQFF
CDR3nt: TGCGCCAGCAGCCAAGGCTGGCGGGGGGGTGCGTGGAATGAGCAGTTCTTC

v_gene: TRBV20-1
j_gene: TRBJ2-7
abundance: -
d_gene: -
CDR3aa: CSGRRGSEQYF
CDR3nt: TGCAGTGGACGGCGGGGTAGCGAGCAGTACTTC

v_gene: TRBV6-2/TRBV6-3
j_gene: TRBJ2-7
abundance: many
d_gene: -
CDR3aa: CASSIDGNFGEQYF
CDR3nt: TGTGCCAGCAGTATAGATGGGAATTTCGGCGAGCAGTACTTC

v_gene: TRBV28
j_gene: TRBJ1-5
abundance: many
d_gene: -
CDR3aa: CASSWVGEGNQPQHF
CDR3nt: TGTGCCAGCAGTTGGGTAGGGGAAGGCAATCAGCCCCAGCATTTT